This is a list of T cell receptor beta chains from one sample in a study of tumor and adjacent non-tumor tissue in lung cancer. TCRdb recomputed calls from the multiplex PCR reads with MiXCR, one row per CDR3 protein. The repertoire consists of approximately 90,000 distinct CDR3 sequences, with approximately 73% occurring once and the leading ten covering just over 20%. The sample comprised distant non-tumor lung tissue. These receptors all come from a woman in her forties or fifties with non-small cell lung cancer. CDR3s include the opening cysteine and the closing phenylalanine or tryptophan. A D gene is named only where the DNA matches it firmly. Size tells how often a clone was seen (once, few, many) or the class of an expanded clone, and some rows leave it out.

j_call	v_call	clone_size	d_call	cdr3_nt	cdr3_aa
TRBJ2-3	TRBV6-6	.	.	TGTGTCAGCAGATACGTTCTGGATACGCAGTATTTT	CVSRYVLDTQYF
TRBJ1-5	TRBV12-3/TRBV12-4	.	.	TGTGCCAGAAGTTTCCTCGGAAGCAATCAGTCCCAGCATTTT	CARSFLGSNQSQHF
TRBJ1-1	TRBV6-5	.	TRBD1	TGTGCCAGCGGGGTTGACAGGGGGGACACTGAAGCTTTCTTT	CASGVDRGDTEAFF
TRBJ2-7	TRBV10-3	once	TRBD1	TGTGCCATCAGTGGGTCGTGGGACAGAGGCTACGAGCAGTACTTC	CAISGSWDRGYEQYF
TRBJ2-1	TRBV14	many	TRBD2	TGTGCCAGCAGCCCCGGGGGGTTTGAGCAGTTCTTC	CASSPGGFEQFF
TRBJ2-3	TRBV12-3/TRBV12-4	.	TRBD2	TGTGTCAGCAGCCCTGGAACGGGACTAAGCACAGATACGCAGTATTTT	CVSSPGTGLSTDTQYF
TRBJ2-2	TRBV11-2	.	.	TGTGCCAGCAGCTTATATAGCACCGGGGAGCTGTTTTTT	CASSLYSTGELFF
TRBJ1-2	TRBV29-1	.	.	TGCAGCGTTGAACCCGGGGACATGACTTACGGCTACACCTTC	CSVEPGDMTYGYTF
TRBJ2-3	TRBV24-1	.	TRBD2	TGTGTCACCAGTGCCGTTATAGCGGGAGACGCAGATACGCAGTATTTT	CVTSAVIAGDADTQYF
TRBJ2-7	TRBV6-5	.	.	TGTGCCAGCAGTTACCGCGGACTATCGGGAGACGAGCAGTACTTC	CASSYRGLSGDEQYF
TRBJ2-2	TRBV28	.	.	TGTGACAGCAGTTTAGTTAGCAGGAGTTCTTCCGGGGAGCTGTTTTTT	CDSSLVSRSSSGELFF
TRBJ2-2	TRBV4-2	.	.	TGTGCCAGCAGCCCGGCCGTGGGGAAGCTGTTTTTT	CASSPAVGKLFF
TRBJ2-3	TRBV6-6	.	.	TGTGCCTGCGGAAATACGCAGTATTTT	CACGNTQYF
TRBJ1-5	TRBV6-1	.	.	TGTGCCAGCACTTTACCGACTAGCGGGAGTGATACGCAGCATTTT	CASTLPTSGSDTQHF
TRBJ2-1	TRBV5-5	.	TRBD2	TGTGCCAGCAGCTTGGTAGCTAGCGGAGACTTTAATGAGCAGTTCTTC	CASSLVASGDFNEQFF
TRBJ2-1	TRBV28	.	.	TGTGCCAGCATCTCCTCCGGGATATGGGGGGATGAGCAGTTCTTC	CASISSGIWGDEQFF
TRBJ2-2	TRBV6-2/TRBV6-3	.	TRBD2	TGTGCCAGCATTTCTGGACTAGCGGGAGTGGTAGGGGAGCTGTTTTTT	CASISGLAGVVGELFF
TRBJ2-5	TRBV29-1	.	TRBD1	TGCATTGCCACACTGGGACAGGGGATGACCCAGTTC	CIATLGQGMTQF
TRBJ2-5	TRBV28	.	.	TGTGTCAGCAGTCCCCAGACTAACACAAGAGAGACCCAGTACTTC	CVSSPQTNTRETQYF
TRBJ2-2	TRBV5-1	.	.	TGTGCCAGCAGCTCTCAGGGTAGCACCGGGGAGCTGTTTTTT	CASSSQGSTGELFF
TRBJ2-7	TRBV12-3/TRBV12-4	.	.	TGTGCCAGCAGCCCATACTACGGTAGCTCCTACGAGCAGTACTTC	CASSPYYGSSYEQYF
TRBJ2-7	TRBV7-9	many	.	TGTGCCAGCAGCGGGCCCGGCGTGGGGGAGCAGTACTTC	CASSGPGVGEQYF
TRBJ2-3	TRBV6-1	.	.	TGTGCCAGCATACATGGAGTCCTTGCCCACGCAGATACGCAGTATTTT	CASIHGVLAHADTQYF
TRBJ1-2	TRBV29-1	once	.	TGCATCGTTGAAAAGGAGAACTATGACTACACCTTC	CIVEKENYDYTF
TRBJ2-1	TRBV5-4	medium-sized	.	TGTGCCAGCAGCTTTTCTAGCACCCGAAGAAATGAGCAGTTCTTC	CASSFSSTRRNEQFF
TRBJ2-1	TRBV24-1	many	.	TGTGCCACCAGTGATTTGAAGAGCTCCTACAATGAGCAGTTCTTC	CATSDLKSSYNEQFF
TRBJ1-2	TRBV12-3/TRBV12-4	.	.	TGTGCCAGCAGTATTGGGGCCACCTACACCTTC	CASSIGATYTF
TRBJ1-1	TRBV20-1	.	.	TGCTGTGCTAGAGACGGACACATGAACACTGAAGCATTCTTT	CCARDGHMNTEAFF
TRBJ1-1	TRBV29-1	.	.	TGCAGCGCTGAAACAGGCATAGGCACTGAAGCTTTCTTT	CSAETGIGTEAFF
TRBJ1-2	TRBV5-6	.	.	TGTGCCAGCAGCAGTCCCGACACCTCCGGTGGTAACTATGGCTACACATTC	CASSSPDTSGGNYGYTF
TRBJ1-2	TRBV29-1	.	.	TGCACCGTTGAGGAGATAGGGAGGTACTATGGCTACACGTTC	CTVEEIGRYYGYTF
TRBJ2-5	TRBV29-1	.	.	TGCAGCACTGGGGGCGGCGGGATAGGGACCAAGTACTTC	CSTGGGGIGTKYF
TRBJ2-4	TRBV6-1	.	.	TGTGCCAGCAGTGAAAAGGGGACACAACCAGCCAAAAACGTTCAGTACTTC	CASSEKGTQPAKNVQYF
TRBJ1-2	TRBV6-5	medium-sized	.	TGTGCCAGCAGTTACTCGATCCAGGGCCGCGGCTACACCTTC	CASSYSIQGRGYTF
TRBJ2-7	TRBV4-2	few	TRBD1	TGTACCAGCAGCCAAGACAGGGGGGGCTCCTACGAGCAATACTTC	CTSSQDRGGSYEQYF
TRBJ1-5	TRBV2	.	TRBD1	TGTACCAGCAGTGGGACAGGGTCCCCATATCAGCCCCAGCATTTT	CTSSGTGSPYQPQHF
TRBJ2-2	TRBV4-1	.	.	TGCGCCAGCAGCCAAGCCGGGTCGATTAACACCGCGGAGCTATTTTTT	CASSQAGSINTAELFF
TRBJ2-2	TRBV10-3	many	.	TGTGCCATCAGTGCCAACTCTCCAATTAACACCGGGGAGCTGTTTTTT	CAISANSPINTGELFF
TRBJ2-2	TRBV10-3	.	TRBD2	TGTGCCATTCCTTCCGGACTAGTGGAAAACACCGGGGAGATGTTTTTT	CAIPSGLVENTGEMFF
TRBJ2-2	TRBV5-4	.	TRBD2	TGTGCCAGCAGGTCAACAAGGCAGGGAGGGACCGGGGAGCTGTTATTT	CASRSTRQGGTGELLF
TRBJ2-3	TRBV11-2	.	.	TGTGCCAGCCGAGACTCGATCTGTTCAGATGCGCAGTATTTT	CASRDSICSDAQYF
TRBJ1-2	TRBV5-6	few	.	TGTGCCAGCAGTCCGGCAGGATTCAGGTCCTCTAACTATGGCAACACCTTC	CASSPAGFRSSNYGNTF